This paragraph covers one T cell receptor (beta chain) sequence. Its target is unknown. The entry originates in a study of OX40 agonist ivuxolimab in advanced cancers. Study results and caveats: Certain nonresponders likewise exhibited a low normalized T-cell clonal expansion.

Assay: immunoSEQ multiplex PCR; the TCRdb copy retains only in-frame clones and omits some. The table records approximately 100,000 clones, over 75% of them present only once. The CDR3 covers 15 residues. Germline V gives CDR1 SGHDT, CDR2 YYEEEE. The V segment lost 4 bases and the J segment 1 base; nucleotides outside the gene matches: 6. The receptor was derived from an adult with an advanced solid tumor such as melanoma, head and neck, liver or kidney cancer. This specimen consisted of CD4+ or CD8+ T cells sorted from blood, obtained in a trial of the OX40 agonist ivuxolimab. This chain uses TRBV5-6 with TRBJ2-7; 9 nucleotides line up with TRBD2. The CDR3 nucleotides read TGTGCCAGCAGCCAGCGGGAGGTACCTTCCTACGAGCAGTACTTC. Its protein product is CASSQREVPSYEQYF.